The present T cell receptor (beta chain) was sequenced within a study of CXCR3-negative and CXCR3-positive naive CD8 T cells. The study, taken as a whole, reports: Relative to CXCR3-negative naive cells, CXCR3-positive naive cells had more hydrophobic TRB CDR3s. Memory CD8+ cells showed much lower diversity, while both naive subsets were comparably high.

The CDR3 spans 15 residues. The germline gives CDR1 MNHEY, CDR2 SVGAGI. Researchers prepared the TRB cDNA libraries using 5' RACE with UMI labels. For each CDR3 protein, TCRdb gives one entry from its re-call of the 5' RACE reads, without DNA. This sample's table reports approximately 100,000 distinct CDR3 sequences. Concerning this clonotype itself: As yet, its antigen is unknown.

This sequence was found in a human donor in good health. Some clones in this sample may be carry-over from other donors' samples. Sequences were obtained from naive CXCR3+ CD8+ T cells from blood. Subset: CD45RO-CCR7+CD27+CD95- naive CD8+ T cells expressing CXCR3 (TNR3+). The gene calls are TRBV6-5 and TRBJ2-2; TCRdb's D call, TRBD1, is unchecked because there is no DNA. The CDR3 spells CASSSSQGNTGELFF.